This T cell receptor beta chain was captured in a study of breast tumors, draining lymph nodes, adjacent tissues (dated by TCRdb to about 2016). Describing the broader study: The study compared TCR beta repertoires across tumor, adjacent nontumor tissue and axillary lymph nodes from breast cancer patients. The study aimed to assess the relationships and possible T-cell exchange between tumor, surrounding tissue and draining lymph node repertoires in human breast cancer.

Lymph node samples came from the axillary draining lymph nodes of breast cancer patients. Summary of the overall study and its limitations: The data were considered consistent with most tumor T cells being derived from the lymph node and subsequently expanding within tumor tissue. T-cell repertoire diversity in tumors was found to be lower than in lymph nodes but higher than in nontumor tissue, and preferential V and J gene usage was observed. The conclusion that tumor T cells originate in lymph nodes was presented as consistent with a hypothesis rather than as directly demonstrated. The similarity between tumor and nontumor tissue repertoires was significantly greater in luminal-like breast cancer than in basal-like breast cancer.

Sequencing was carried out with an Illumina HiSeq 2000. TCR beta chain libraries were generated by multiplex PCR amplification. High-throughput sequencing was used to analyze the amplified TCR beta chain products. Through fastp at Q25 and MiXCR, TCRdb rebuilt clones from the public reads, retaining in-frame beta chains. Rows merge per CDR3 protein into single entries with the most common DNA and genes. In this sample the table shows under 250,000 distinct CDR3 sequences, 32% of which occur a single time. In total, the top ten clones hold more than 1.3% of the sample. A word on this clonotype: This clone's antigen is unknown. The junction differs from germline at one of its ends, possibly a read error.

The CDR3 spans 14 residues, from the cysteine through the phenylalanine. The CDR3 DNA has 42 bases and is translated from base 1. From a lookup of the germline V gene (reference sequence), CDR1 and CDR2 are MNHNY and SVGAGI. This TCR came from a female donor with breast cancer. Some clones in this sample may be carry-over from other donors' samples. The sample taken for sequencing was axillary lymph node tissue. Recombination connected TRBV6-6 to TRBJ1-4, with no D gene named confidently. For the CDR3, the sequence is CASSYKQSNEQLLF. The DNA sequence is as follows: TGTGCCAGCAGTTATAAGCAGTCTAATGAACAACTGCTTTTT.